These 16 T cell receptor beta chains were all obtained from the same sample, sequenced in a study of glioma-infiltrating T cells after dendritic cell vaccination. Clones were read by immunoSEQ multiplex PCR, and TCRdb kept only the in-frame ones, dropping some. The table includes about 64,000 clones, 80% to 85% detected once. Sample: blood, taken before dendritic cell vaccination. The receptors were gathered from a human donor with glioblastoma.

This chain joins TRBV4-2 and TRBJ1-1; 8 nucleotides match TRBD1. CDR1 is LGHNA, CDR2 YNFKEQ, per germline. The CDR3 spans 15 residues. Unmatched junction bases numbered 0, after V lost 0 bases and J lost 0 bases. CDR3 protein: CASSQEDRVNTEAFF. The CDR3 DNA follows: TGTGCCAGCAGCCAAGAGGACAGGGTGAACACTGAAGCTTTCTTT.

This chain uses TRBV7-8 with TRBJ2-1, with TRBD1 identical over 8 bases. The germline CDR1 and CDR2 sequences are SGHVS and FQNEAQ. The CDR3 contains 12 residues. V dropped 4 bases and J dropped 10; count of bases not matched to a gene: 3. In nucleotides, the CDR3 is TGTGCCAGCAGCTCCCGGGACAGGGAGCAGTTCTTC. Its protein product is CASSSRDREQFF.

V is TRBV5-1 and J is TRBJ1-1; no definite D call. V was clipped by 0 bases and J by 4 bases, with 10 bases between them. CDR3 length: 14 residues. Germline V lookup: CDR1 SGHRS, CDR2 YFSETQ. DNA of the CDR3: TGCGCCAGCAGCTTGGGTATTGTCGGCACTGAAGCTTTCTTT. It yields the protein CASSLGIVGTEAFF. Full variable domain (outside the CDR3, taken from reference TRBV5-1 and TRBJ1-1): KAGVTQTPRYLIKTRGQQVTLSCSPISGHRSVSWYQQTPGQGLQFLFEYFSETQRNKGNFPGRFSGRQFSNSRSEMNVSTLELGDSALYLCASSLGIVGTEAFFGQGTRLTVV.

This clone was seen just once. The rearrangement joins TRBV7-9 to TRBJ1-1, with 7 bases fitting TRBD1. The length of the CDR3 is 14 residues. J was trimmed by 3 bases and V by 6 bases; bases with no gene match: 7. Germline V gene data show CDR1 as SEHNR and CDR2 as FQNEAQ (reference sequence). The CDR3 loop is CASSSWTGDTEAFF. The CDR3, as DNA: TGTGCCAGCAGTTCATGGACAGGCGACACTGAAGCTTTCTTT.

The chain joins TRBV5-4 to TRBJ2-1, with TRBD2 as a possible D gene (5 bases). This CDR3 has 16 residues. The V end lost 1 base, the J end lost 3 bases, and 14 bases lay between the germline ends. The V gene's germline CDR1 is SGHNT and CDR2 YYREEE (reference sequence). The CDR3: CASSLFGESLYNEQFF. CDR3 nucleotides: TGTGCCAGCAGCTTGTTTGGGGAGTCGCTCTACAATGAGCAGTTCTTC.

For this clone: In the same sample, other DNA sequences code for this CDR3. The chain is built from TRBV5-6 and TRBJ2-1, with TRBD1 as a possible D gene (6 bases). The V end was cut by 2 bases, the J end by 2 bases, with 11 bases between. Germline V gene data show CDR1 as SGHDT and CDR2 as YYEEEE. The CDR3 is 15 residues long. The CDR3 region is CASSLGRGPYNEQFF. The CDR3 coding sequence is TGTGCCAGCAGCTTAGGCAGGGGCCCCTACAATGAGCAGTTCTTC.

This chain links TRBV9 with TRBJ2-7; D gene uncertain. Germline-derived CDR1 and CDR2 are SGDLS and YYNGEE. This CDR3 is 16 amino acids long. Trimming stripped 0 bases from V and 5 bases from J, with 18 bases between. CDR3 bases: TGTGCCAGCAGCGTAGGGCCACCCCTGAGACAACACGAGCAGTACTTC. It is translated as CASSVGPPLRQHEQYF.

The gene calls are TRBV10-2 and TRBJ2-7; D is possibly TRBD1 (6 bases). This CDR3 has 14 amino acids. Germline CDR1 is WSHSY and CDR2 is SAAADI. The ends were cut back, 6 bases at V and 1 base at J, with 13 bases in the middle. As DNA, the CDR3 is TGCGCCAGCAGCCCTGCCGGACAGTCCTACGAGCAGTACTTC. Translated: CASSPAGQSYEQYF.

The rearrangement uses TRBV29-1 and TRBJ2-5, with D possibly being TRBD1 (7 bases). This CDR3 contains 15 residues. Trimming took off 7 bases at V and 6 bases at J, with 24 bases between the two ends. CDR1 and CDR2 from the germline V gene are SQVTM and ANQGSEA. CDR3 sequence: CSAYSGGGGQQTQYF. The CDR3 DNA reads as TGCAGCGCCTATTCAGGGGGTGGGGGGCAGCAGACCCAGTACTTC.

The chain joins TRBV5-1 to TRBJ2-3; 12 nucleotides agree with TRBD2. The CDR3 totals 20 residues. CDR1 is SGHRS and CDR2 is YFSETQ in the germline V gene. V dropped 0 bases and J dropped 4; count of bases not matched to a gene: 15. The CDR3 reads CASSLVWSSGGASSPDTQYF. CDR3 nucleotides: TGCGCCAGCAGCTTGGTATGGTCTAGCGGGGGGGCCTCCTCGCCAGATACGCAGTATTTT.

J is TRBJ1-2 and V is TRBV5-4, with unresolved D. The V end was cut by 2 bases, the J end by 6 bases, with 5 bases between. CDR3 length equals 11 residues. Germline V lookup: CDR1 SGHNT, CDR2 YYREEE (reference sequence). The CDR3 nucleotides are TGTGCCAGCAGCTTCGGGGATGGCTACACCTTC. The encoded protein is CASSFGDGYTF.

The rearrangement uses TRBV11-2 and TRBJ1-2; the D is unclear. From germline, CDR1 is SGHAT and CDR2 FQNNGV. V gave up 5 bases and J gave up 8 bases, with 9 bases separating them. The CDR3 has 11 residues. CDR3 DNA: TGTGCCAGCAGCGGAGCGGGGGGCTACACCTTC. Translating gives CASSGAGGYTF.

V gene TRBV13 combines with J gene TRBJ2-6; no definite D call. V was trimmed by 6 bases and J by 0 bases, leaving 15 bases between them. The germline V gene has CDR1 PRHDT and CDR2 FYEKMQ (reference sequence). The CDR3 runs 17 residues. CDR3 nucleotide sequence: TGTGCCAGCAGAATTCGCGAACTAAGCTCTGGGGCCAACGTCCTGACTTTC. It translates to CASRIRELSSGANVLTF.

CDR3 sequence reads: CASRARQGTEREQYF. The DNA of the CDR3 is TGTGCCAGCAGAGCTAGACAGGGAACGGAACGGGAGCAGTACTTC. The V and J genes are TRBV2 and TRBJ2-7; the match to TRBD1 covers 7 bases. CDR1 and CDR2 from the germline V gene are SNHLY and FYNNEI. Germline trimming cut 6 bases from V and 7 bases from J; bases unmatched to any gene: 15. The CDR3 is 15 residues long.

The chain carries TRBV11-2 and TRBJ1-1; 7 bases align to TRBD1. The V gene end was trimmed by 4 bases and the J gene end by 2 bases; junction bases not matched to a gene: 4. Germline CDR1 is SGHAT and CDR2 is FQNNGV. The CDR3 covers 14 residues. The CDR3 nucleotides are TGTGCCAGCAGCTCCGACAGGGTAAACACTGAAGCTTTCTTT. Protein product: CASSSDRVNTEAFF.

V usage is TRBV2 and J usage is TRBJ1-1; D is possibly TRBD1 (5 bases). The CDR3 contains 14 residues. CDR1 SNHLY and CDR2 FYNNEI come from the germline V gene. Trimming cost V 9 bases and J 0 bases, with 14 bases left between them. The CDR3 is CASEAGPMNTEAFF. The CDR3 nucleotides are TGTGCCAGTGAAGCGGGGCCGATGAACACTGAAGCTTTCTTT.